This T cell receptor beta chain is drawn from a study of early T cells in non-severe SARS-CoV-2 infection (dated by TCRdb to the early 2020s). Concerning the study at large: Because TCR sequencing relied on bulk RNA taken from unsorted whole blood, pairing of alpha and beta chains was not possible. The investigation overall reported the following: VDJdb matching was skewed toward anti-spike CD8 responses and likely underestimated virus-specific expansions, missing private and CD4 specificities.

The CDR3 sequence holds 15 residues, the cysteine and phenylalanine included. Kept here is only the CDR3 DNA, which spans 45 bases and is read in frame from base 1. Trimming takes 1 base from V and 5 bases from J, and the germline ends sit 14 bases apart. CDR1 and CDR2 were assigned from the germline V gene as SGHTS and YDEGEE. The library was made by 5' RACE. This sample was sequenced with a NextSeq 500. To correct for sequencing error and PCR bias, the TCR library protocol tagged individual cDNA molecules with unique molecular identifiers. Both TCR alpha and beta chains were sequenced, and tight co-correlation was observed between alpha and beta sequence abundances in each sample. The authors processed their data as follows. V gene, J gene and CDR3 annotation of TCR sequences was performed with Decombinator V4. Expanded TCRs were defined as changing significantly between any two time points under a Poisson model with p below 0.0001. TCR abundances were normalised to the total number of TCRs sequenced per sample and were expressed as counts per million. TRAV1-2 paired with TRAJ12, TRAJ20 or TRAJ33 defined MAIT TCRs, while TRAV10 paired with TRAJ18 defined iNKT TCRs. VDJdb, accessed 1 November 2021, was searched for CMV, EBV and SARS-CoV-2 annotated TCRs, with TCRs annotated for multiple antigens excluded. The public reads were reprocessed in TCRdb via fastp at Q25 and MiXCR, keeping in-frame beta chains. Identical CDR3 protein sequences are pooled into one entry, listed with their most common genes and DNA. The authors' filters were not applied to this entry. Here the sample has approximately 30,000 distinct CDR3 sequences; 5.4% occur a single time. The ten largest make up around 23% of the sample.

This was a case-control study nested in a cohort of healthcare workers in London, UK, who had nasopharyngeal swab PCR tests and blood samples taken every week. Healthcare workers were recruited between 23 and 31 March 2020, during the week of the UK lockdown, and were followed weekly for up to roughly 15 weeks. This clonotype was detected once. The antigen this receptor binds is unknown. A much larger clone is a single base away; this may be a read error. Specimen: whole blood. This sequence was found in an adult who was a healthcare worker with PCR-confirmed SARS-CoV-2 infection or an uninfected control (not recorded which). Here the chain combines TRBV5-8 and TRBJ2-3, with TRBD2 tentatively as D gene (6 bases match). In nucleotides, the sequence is TGTGCCAGCAGCTTGTACCAGGGAGGTATAGATACGCAGTATTTT. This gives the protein CASSLYQGGIDTQYF.